These T cell receptor beta chains were read from a single sample in a study of shared clonotypes between healthy human individuals. Assay used: immunoSEQ multiplex PCR; TCRdb lists only in-frame clones, some missing. The sample includes approximately 1,000,000 clones, roughly 80% of them seen just once. Material: memory CD4+ T cells from PBMCs. The receptors here all came from a man aged 18 to 29 in good health. Some clones in this sample may be carry-over from other donors' samples. CDR3s include the opening cysteine and the closing phenylalanine or tryptophan. The D gene is left open where the match is weak. Where a row states a size, it is once, few, many or the class of an expanded clone; other rows omit it.

clone_size d_call j_call v_call cdr3_nt cdr3_aa
NA TRBD1 TRBJ1-5 TRBV7-2 TGTGCCAGCAGCGCCACAGGGGACAATCAGCCCCAGCATTTT CASSATGDNQPQHF
NA TRBD2 TRBJ2-1 TRBV4-2 TGTGCCAGCAGCCCTACCTTAACTAGCGCCGAGTCATACAATGAGCAGTTCTTC CASSPTLTSAESYNEQFF
NA NA TRBJ2-3 TRBV20-1 TGCAGTGCTATTAATCGGAATACGCAGTATTTT CSAINRNTQYF
NA NA TRBJ1-3 TRBV29-1 TGCAGCGTTGAACAGGGGTTCTCTGGAAACACCATATATTTT CSVEQGFSGNTIYF
NA TRBD1 TRBJ1-2 TRBV29-1 TGCAGCGTTGAAGATCCGAACAGGGGGTTTGGCTATGGCTACACCTTC CSVEDPNRGFGYGYTF
NA TRBD2 TRBJ2-3 TRBV4-2 TGTGCCAGCAGCCAAGATCTCGCGGGAGGGGGAGATACGCAGTATTTT CASSQDLAGGGDTQYF
few NA TRBJ2-6 TRBV11-2 TGTGCCAGCCGCGCCCTCCGGACGGGGGCCAACGTCCTGACTTTC CASRALRTGANVLTF
NA TRBD2 TRBJ2-7 TRBV6-1 TGTGCCACCCGACCTAGCGGGAGCTCGTACGAGCAGTACTTC CATRPSGSSYEQYF
NA NA TRBJ2-5 TRBV20-1 TGCAGTGCTAGAGTCCAAGAGACCCAGTACTTC CSARVQETQYF
NA TRBD1 TRBJ1-4 TRBV27 TGTGCCAGCAGTTTGGTTCGCCCGGGACAGTCTGAAAAACTGTTTTTT CASSLVRPGQSEKLFF
NA NA TRBJ2-7 TRBV19 TGTGCCAGTAGTAGGGGCGACACCGCCAGCGTCCACTACGAGCAGTACTTC CASSRGDTASVHYEQYF
few NA TRBJ1-5 TRBV2 TGTGCCAGCAGGGGTAACAATCAGCCCCAGCATTTT CASRGNNQPQHF
few NA TRBJ1-1 TRBV7-2 TGTGCCAGCAGCTTGAATAAGGGGGATGGAGCTTTCTTT CASSLNKGDGAFF
NA TRBD2 TRBJ2-5 TRBV5-1 TGCGCCAGCAGCTTCGGGATCTCCTCGGGAGGAGAGACCCAGTACTTC CASSFGISSGGETQYF
NA NA TRBJ1-1 TRBV27 TGTGCCAGCAGTTTATGGCCTAACACTGAAGCTTTCTTT CASSLWPNTEAFF
NA TRBD1 TRBJ1-2 TRBV2 TGTGCCAGCAGCCCGGGGACAGGGGGCAGTTATGGCTACACCTTC CASSPGTGGSYGYTF
NA NA TRBJ1-1 TRBV27 TGTGCCAGCAAGGGACTGCCCGGGGGTGGTGAAGCTTTCTTT CASKGLPGGGEAFF
NA TRBD2 TRBJ2-4 TRBV2 TGTGCCAGCAGATTGGGACTAGCGGGAGACAACATTCAGTACTTC CASRLGLAGDNIQYF
NA TRBD1 TRBJ2-2 TRBV6-4 TGTGCCAGCCCCGAGGGGGCAGGGGCTGAAAGAGAGCTGTTTTTT CASPEGAGAERELFF
NA TRBD2 TRBJ2-3 TRBV4-2 TGTGCCAGCAGCCAAGATCATGCGGGAGAGGCAGATACGCAGTATTTT CASSQDHAGEADTQYF
NA TRBD1 TRBJ1-1 TRBV2 TGTGCCAGCAGCGGGACAGGGGGTACTGAAGCTTTCTTT CASSGTGGTEAFF
NA NA TRBJ2-3 TRBV11-2 TGTGCCAGCAGCCAACCCGGGACCCAATCAGATACGCAGTATTTT CASSQPGTQSDTQYF
once TRBD2 TRBJ2-2 TRBV28 TGTGCCAGCAGTTTGACGGGAGGAGCCGGGGAGCTGTTTTTT CASSLTGGAGELFF
many NA TRBJ1-3 TRBV15 TGTGCCACCAGCAGACCGGGACTGAGCTCTGGAAACACCATATATTTT CATSRPGLSSGNTIYF
NA NA TRBJ2-1 TRBV9 TGTGCCAGCAGCGTAGCCCCCGGCAATGAGCAGTTCTTC CASSVAPGNEQFF
NA NA TRBJ2-2 TRBV28 TGTGCCAGCAGTTCTAGGCGGACTGCCGGGGAGCTGTTTTTT CASSSRRTAGELFF
NA TRBD2 TRBJ2-1 TRBV5-4 TGTGCCAGCAGCTCCCCGATGCTAGCGGGAGATGAGCAGTTCTTC CASSSPMLAGDEQFF